The next 14 T cell receptor beta chains were all read from a single sample in a study of T cells in Graves' hyperthyroidism and ophthalmopathy. TCR beta CDR3 sequences were amplified from RNA transcripts. Primed by the HTBI set, a first-round RT-PCR was run on the TCR CDR3. From the multiplex PCR reads, TCRdb called clonotypes with MiXCR, one entry per CDR3 protein. The sample has under 300,000 distinct CDR3 sequences; approximately 26% are singletons. Sequences were obtained from blood. These TCRs come from a man in his forties with Graves' hyperthyroidism that later progressed to Graves' ophthalmopathy.

Worth noting for this clonotype: The junction departs from the called germline gene at one end, perhaps through a read error. The chain couples TRBV20-1 to TRBJ1-5; 8 positions match TRBD1. In germline, CDR1 is DFQATT, CDR2 SNEGSKA (reference sequence). The CDR3 is 14 residues long. The CDR3 sequence is CSAREGQASQPQHF. CDR3 DNA: TGCAGTGCTCGAGAGGGACAGGCGAGTCAGCCCCAGCATTTT.

The table lists this clonotype with many counts. The rearrangement uses TRBV12-3 or TRBV12-4 and TRBJ1-2; 8 nucleotides align to TRBD1. This CDR3 has 13 amino acids. V gave up 5 bases and J gave up 2 bases; unmatched junction bases: 1. The CDR3, as DNA: TGTGCCAGCAGTCCAGGGGGCAACTATGGCTACACCTTC. Translating it yields CASSPGGNYGYTF.

This clonotype showed up many times. The V and J genes are TRBV28 and TRBJ2-7, with TRBD2 identical over 9 bases. The CDR3 covers 15 residues. V was pared by 4 bases and J by 2 bases, with 6 bases of the junction left unmatched. The germline V gene encodes CDR1 MDHEN and CDR2 SYDVKM. The CDR3 protein is CASSSTSGFAYEQYF. CDR3 coding DNA: TGTGCCAGCAGTTCAACTAGCGGGTTTGCCTACGAGCAGTACTTC.

This clonotype occurred many times. The chain recombines TRBV19 with TRBJ1-1, with 8 bases identical to TRBD1. V lost 2 bases and J lost 5; bases outside the gene matches: 4. CDR1 LNHDA and CDR2 SQIVND come from the germline V gene (reference sequence). This CDR3 spans 14 amino acids. CDR3 sequence reads: CASSIQRQGTEAFF. Here the CDR3 DNA reads TGTGCCAGTAGTATACAGCGACAGGGGACTGAAGCTTTCTTT. Using reference TRBV19 and TRBJ1-1 for the parts outside the CDR3, the full variable domain is DGGITQSPKYLFRKEGQNVTLSCEQNLNHDAMYWYRQDPGQGLRLIYYSQIVNDFQKGDIAEGYSVSREKKESFPLTVTSAQKNPTAFYLCASSIQRQGTEAFFGQGTRLTVV.

This clonotype was counted many times. J is TRBJ1-1 and V is TRBV6-5; D gene ambiguous. The CDR3 runs to 15 residues. Germline-derived CDR1 and CDR2 are MNHEY and SVGAGI. V was pared by 2 bases and J by 5 bases, with 15 bases between. CDR3 region: CASSYGVVRGTEAFF. The DNA of the CDR3 is TGTGCCAGCAGTTACGGGGTCGTGAGAGGGACTGAAGCTTTCTTT.

The table lists this clonotype with many counts. The chain links TRBV6-4 to TRBJ1-5; possible D gene TRBD1, 6 bases. This CDR3 is 17 amino acids long. Germline V CDR1 and CDR2: MRHNA, SNTAGT. V was cut by 2 bases and J by 5 bases, with 19 bases left in between. CDR3 sequence (DNA): TGTGCCAGCAGTGACCCATCACAGGGTCTCCCCTATCAGCCCCAGCATTTT. Translating it yields CASSDPSQGLPYQPQHF.

At least ten counts were recorded for this clonotype. The CDR3 DNA follows: TGTGCCATCAGTGATGCGACAGGGGCTAAAACTGAAGCTTTCTTT. Translating gives CAISDATGAKTEAFF. V is TRBV10-3 and J is TRBJ1-1; 8 bases match TRBD1. The ends lost 3 bases at V and 5 bases at J; junction bases unmatched: 8. From germline, CDR1 is ENHRY and CDR2 SYGVKD. The CDR3 length is 15 residues.

There are many counts of this clonotype. The genes are TRBV12-3 or TRBV12-4 and TRBJ1-2, with D tentatively TRBD1 (6 bases). This CDR3 is 14 amino acids long. The V end was cut by 2 bases, the J end by 4 bases, with 11 bases between. CDR3 in amino acids: CASSLNRDIYGYTF. The CDR3 DNA sequence: TGTGCCAGCAGTTTAAACAGGGATATCTATGGCTACACCTTC.

This clonotype was found many times. The chain uses TRBV20-1 and TRBJ2-2, with a possible D match to TRBD2 (6 bases). The CDR3 loop spans 14 amino acids. Germline assignment: CDR1 DFQATT and CDR2 SNEGSKA (reference sequence). V lost 3 bases, J lost 0 bases, and 8 bases lay in between. The CDR3 DNA follows: TGCAGTGCTAGCCGACTAGCGAACACCGGGGAGCTGTTTTTT. It yields the protein CSASRLANTGELFF.

This clonotype came up many times. This chain connects TRBV2 to TRBJ2-4, with D possibly TRBD2 on 5 matching bases. The germline gives CDR1 SNHLY, CDR2 FYNNEI. V was cut by 4 bases and J by 6 bases, with 10 bases left in between. CDR3 length: 13 residues. CDR3 nucleotides: TGTGCCAGCAGTGTGGCGACTATAAACATTCAGTACTTC. Residues: CASSVATINIQYF.

This chain joins TRBV11-2 and TRBJ2-7, with 8 positions matching TRBD2. Germline V lookup: CDR1 SGHAT, CDR2 FQNNGV. The CDR3 is 14 residues long. The J segment lost 9 bases and the V segment lost 5 bases, leaving 12 bases of the junction unmatched. The chain's CDR3 is CASSPSRGGVWQYF. The CDR3 region has the DNA TGTGCCAGCAGCCCGAGCCGGGGGGGAGTCTGGCAGTACTTC.

In this sample, this clonotype turned up many times. The V call is TRBV4-1, the J call TRBJ1-1; D is unclear. The CDR3 is 13 amino acids. Germline assignment: CDR1 MGHRA and CDR2 YSYEKL. V shed 3 bases and J shed 11 bases, with 16 bases lying between them. The CDR3 reads CASSHPRSVFAFF. In DNA form, the CDR3 reads TGCGCCAGCAGCCACCCCAGGTCCGTATTCGCTTTCTTT.

The chain recombines TRBV6-1 with TRBJ1-1, with D perhaps TRBD1 (6 bases). The CDR3 covers 15 residues. In germline, CDR1 is MNHNS, CDR2 SASEGT. V was shortened by 2 bases and J by 3 bases, with 13 bases between the two germline ends. CDR3 residues: CASSELGGAYTEAFF. The CDR3 DNA sequence: TGTGCCAGCAGTGAATTGGGGGGGGCGTACACTGAAGCTTTCTTT.

This clonotype was found many times. The chain recombines TRBV24-1 with TRBJ2-2; 7 positions agree with TRBD2. The CDR3 is made up of 15 amino acids. Trimming removed 7 bases from V and 5 bases from J; junction bases left unmatched: 9. The germline CDR1 and CDR2 sequences are KGHDR and SFDVKD. CDR3 protein: CATSWEGSMTGELFF. The CDR3 nucleotides are TGTGCCACCAGCTGGGAGGGCAGTATGACCGGGGAGCTGTTTTTT.